This T cell receptor beta chain appears in the sequencing data of a study of cytotoxic CD8 clonotypes in ibrutinib-treated CLL. About the research overall: The patients comprised 10 to 12 relapsed/refractory and some 15 treatment-naive cases, approximately 17 IGHV unmutated.

Libraries were prepared by immunoSEQ multiplex PCR; TCRdb keeps only in-frame clonotypes and omits some of them. This sample has about 310,000 clones, with 70% to 80% found just once. Study-level findings and limits: Sampling of sustained-remission and progressing patients occurred at differing times. Elevated clonality accompanied ibrutinib response, with a return toward baseline values at progression. In comparison with age-matched healthy donors, baseline clonality was higher and tracked circulating CD8+ T-cell counts.

This clone turned up a few times. Its antigen remains unidentified. CDR1 is SGHDN, CDR2 FVKESK, per germline. The CDR3 sequence is 14 residues long. Germline trimming cut 5 bases from V and 3 bases from J; bases unmatched to any gene: 7. This TCR was recovered from a human donor with chronic lymphocytic leukemia. The chain recombines TRBV14 with TRBJ2-7; 7 bases line up with TRBD1. The sample here was PBMCs, taken before ibrutinib treatment. The CDR3 loop reads CASSSAGGYYEQYF. The CDR3 coding sequence is TGTGCCAGCAGCTCCGCAGGGGGATACTACGAGCAGTACTTC.